Listed below are T cell receptor beta chains from one sample, sequenced in a study of cytomegalovirus exposure and HLA in healthy donors. This table comes from immunoSEQ multiplex PCR, and its TCRdb copy is limited to in-frame clones, with some not included. The sample yields some 120,000 clones, 70% to 80% seen once. The sequenced sample was PBMCs. Receptor source: a woman aged 18-30 years in good health and CMV-seronegative. The CDR3 runs from the conserved cysteine through the conserved F or W. Fields, in order: clone size, V gene, D gene, J gene, CDR3 DNA, CDR3 protein. D genes are given only for firm matches. The size of a clone is reported for some rows only, either as once, few or many, or as a class for expanded clones.

clone_size: -; v_call: TRBV9; d_call: TRBD2; j_call: TRBJ2-3; cdr3_nt: TGTGCCAGCAGCCCCGGGGGGGTCACAGATACGCAGTATTTT; cdr3_aa: CASSPGGVTDTQYF
clone_size: -; v_call: TRBV11-2; d_call: TRBD1; j_call: TRBJ1-1; cdr3_nt: TGTGCCAGCAGCCCACCCCGGGACAGGGTAGTGGCTTTCTTT; cdr3_aa: CASSPPRDRVVAFF
clone_size: -; v_call: TRBV11-1; d_call: TRBD1; j_call: TRBJ2-2; cdr3_nt: TGTGCCAGCAGCCCCGACAGGGTTATTGCCGGGGAGCTGTTTTTT; cdr3_aa: CASSPDRVIAGELFF
clone_size: once; v_call: TRBV28; d_call: -; j_call: TRBJ2-4; cdr3_nt: TGTGCCAGCAGTCCGGGAGCTGAAAACATTCAGTACTTC; cdr3_aa: CASSPGAENIQYF
clone_size: -; v_call: TRBV25-1; d_call: -; j_call: TRBJ2-5; cdr3_nt: TGTGCCAGCAGTGAATCGAAGGACTTTGAGACCCAGTACTTC; cdr3_aa: CASSESKDFETQYF
clone_size: -; v_call: TRBV6-5; d_call: -; j_call: TRBJ1-1; cdr3_nt: TGTGCCAGCAGTTATAAGGCTCTAGCGGCTGAAGCTTTCTTT; cdr3_aa: CASSYKALAAEAFF
clone_size: -; v_call: TRBV28; d_call: -; j_call: TRBJ1-4; cdr3_nt: TGTGCCAGCAGCTCTGGGGGGGGTGAAAAACTGTTTTTT; cdr3_aa: CASSSGGGEKLFF
clone_size: -; v_call: TRBV5-1; d_call: -; j_call: TRBJ1-1; cdr3_nt: TGCGCCAGCAGCTTGGCGATGCCGGGGACTGAAGCTTTCTTT; cdr3_aa: CASSLAMPGTEAFF
clone_size: -; v_call: TRBV6-1; d_call: -; j_call: TRBJ2-7; cdr3_nt: TGTGCCAGCAGTGAAGTTAGAAGGAGCTCCTACGAGCAGTACTTC; cdr3_aa: CASSEVRRSSYEQYF
clone_size: -; v_call: TRBV5-6; d_call: TRBD1; j_call: TRBJ2-3; cdr3_nt: TGTGCCAGCAGCTTCTATGACAGGGGGAGCACAGATACGCAGTATTTT; cdr3_aa: CASSFYDRGSTDTQYF
clone_size: once; v_call: TRBV28; d_call: TRBD1; j_call: TRBJ1-1; cdr3_nt: TGTGCCAGCAGACAGGACAGGCTTACACTGTTTGAAGCTTTCTTT; cdr3_aa: CASRQDRLTLFEAFF
clone_size: -; v_call: TRBV28; d_call: -; j_call: TRBJ1-5; cdr3_nt: TGTGCCAGCAGTGGACAGTTTCAGCCCCAGCATTTT; cdr3_aa: CASSGQFQPQHF
clone_size: -; v_call: TRBV7-7; d_call: -; j_call: TRBJ2-7; cdr3_nt: TGTGCTAGCAGCTTAGGAGTAGACTACGAGCAGTACTTC; cdr3_aa: CASSLGVDYEQYF
clone_size: -; v_call: TRBV7-2; d_call: -; j_call: TRBJ2-5; cdr3_nt: TGTGCCAGCAAAGAATTACCGGGGCAAGAGACCCAGTACTTC; cdr3_aa: CASKELPGQETQYF
clone_size: -; v_call: TRBV5-6; d_call: -; j_call: TRBJ1-2; cdr3_nt: TGTGCCAGCAGCTTGGACAGGCACCTAAATGGCTACACCTTC; cdr3_aa: CASSLDRHLNGYTF
clone_size: -; v_call: TRBV11-2; d_call: -; j_call: TRBJ1-1; cdr3_nt: TGTGCCAGCAGCTTAGCAGCGGGGATGACGACCACTGAAGCTTTCTTT; cdr3_aa: CASSLAAGMTTTEAFF
clone_size: -; v_call: TRBV27; d_call: -; j_call: TRBJ1-2; cdr3_nt: TGTGCCAGTGGAACCGGGGGGAGATATCTAAATGGCTACACCTTC; cdr3_aa: CASGTGGRYLNGYTF
clone_size: once; v_call: TRBV5-6; d_call: TRBD1; j_call: TRBJ1-2; cdr3_nt: TGTGCCAGCAGCCCGGACAGGGCTAACTATGGCTACACCTTC; cdr3_aa: CASSPDRANYGYTF
clone_size: -; v_call: TRBV29-1; d_call: -; j_call: TRBJ2-5; cdr3_nt: TGCAGCGCTTCAAGCGGGTCGTACCAAGAGACCCAGTACTTC; cdr3_aa: CSASSGSYQETQYF
clone_size: -; v_call: TRBV5-4; d_call: -; j_call: TRBJ1-2; cdr3_nt: TGTGCCAGCAGCTTGGACCGGTATAACTATGGCTACACCTTC; cdr3_aa: CASSLDRYNYGYTF
clone_size: once; v_call: TRBV28; d_call: TRBD1; j_call: TRBJ1-1; cdr3_nt: TGTGCCAGCAAGGAAGGGGGCCTCCTCGGAGATGAAGCTTTCTTT; cdr3_aa: CASKEGGLLGDEAFF